This TCR beta chain originates from a study of cytomegalovirus exposure and HLA in healthy donors. Germline V CDR1 and CDR2: SEHNR, FQNEAQ (reference sequence). The CDR3 extends over 13 amino acids. The trim removed 10 bases at V and 8 bases at J, leaving 13 bases unmatched. 13 Jbeta primers and 60 Vbeta primers were used for the PCR. Method: immunoSEQ multiplex PCR; TCRdb's copy keeps in-frame clones and lacks some. The table records some 140,000 clones, 65% to 85% of them present only once. This clone appeared a single time. The chain carries TRBV7-9 and TRBJ1-2; 7 bases fit TRBD1. Source material: PBMCs. This receptor was taken from a man aged 18-30 years in good health and CMV-seronegative. CDR3 sequence: CAILLPGGEGYTF. CDR3 bases: TGTGCCATCCTATTACCAGGGGGTGAAGGCTACACCTTC.